This T cell receptor (beta chain) is drawn from a study of T cell responses to AZD1222 COVID-19 vaccine. Study-level points and caveats: Clonal diversity was possibly underestimated; the donors were predominantly white British and more often female. Reportedly, nearly half of unique spike TCRs recognized epitopes outside B.1.351/B.1.1.7 mutations. Across the whole spike, CD4 TCRs peaked at regions 160-218 and 743-854. The study sampled repertoires only after the peak T cell response.

This table comes from immunoSEQ multiplex PCR, and its TCRdb copy is limited to in-frame clones, with some not included. The table records around 76,000 clones, around 84% of them present only once. This clone was counted a single time. The antigen is unknown. CDR1 and CDR2 from the germline V gene are SGHTA and FQGNSA. The length of the CDR3 is 16 residues. V dropped 5 bases and J dropped 1 base, with 14 bases sitting between them. The V and J genes are TRBV7-2 and TRBJ2-2; the D gene is possibly TRBD1 (6 bases). The starting material was peripheral blood, obtained on day 0 of AZD1222 vaccination. The TCR sequence derives from an adult in good health. CDR3 DNA: TGTGCCAGCAGCCCCCGACAGGCTTTGAACACCGGGGAGCTGTTTTTT. Protein: CASSPRQALNTGELFF.